This entry features one T cell receptor beta chain sequence. Its target is not known. Trimming removed 9 bases from V and 7 bases from J, with 14 bases in between. CDR1 is SGHRS, CDR2 YFSETQ, per germline. The CDR3 consists of 12 residues. Repertoires were generated with immunoSEQ multiplex PCR, while TCRdb's copy carries only in-frame clones and drops some. This sample yields under 250,000 clones, of which around nine tenths are seen a single time; 2% to 3% belongs to the top ten. The data stem from a study of cytomegalovirus exposure and HLA in healthy donors. Regarding the study as a whole: Later, an analysis found that TCR clusters from the first cohort tended to co-occur in the roughly 120 validation repertoires. In vitro work confirmed that a few CMV-associated chains recognize CMV antigens.

The sequence came from a man aged 18 to 29 in good health and CMV-seronegative. The J gene is TRBJ2-1, the V gene TRBV5-1; D is uncertain. The specimen was PBMCs. The DNA of the CDR3 is TGCGCCACCGCGGCGGTTGGGAATGAGCAGTTCTTC. It specifies CATAAVGNEQFF.